These T cell receptor beta chains were read from a single sample in a study of cytomegalovirus exposure and HLA in healthy donors. Sequenced by immunoSEQ multiplex PCR; TCRdb stores in-frame clones only, minus some. The listing contains almost 45,000 clones. Sample: PBMCs. Receptors originate from a male donor in good health and CMV-seronegative. CDR3s include the opening cysteine and the closing phenylalanine or tryptophan. D genes are given only for firm matches.

d_gene	v_gene	j_gene	len	CDR3nt	CDR3aa
.	TRBV9	TRBJ2-3	13	TGTGCCAGCAGCGTACAGGACTCAGATACGCAGTATTTT	CASSVQDSDTQYF
TRBD2	TRBV4-1	TRBJ2-7	17	TGCGCCAGCAGCCAAGACCGGGGGACTAGCGGGAGGTACGAGCAGTACTTC	CASSQDRGTSGRYEQYF
TRBD2	TRBV28	TRBJ2-7	17	TGTGCCAGCAGCCCCTTCGACTTGGCGGGAGGGCCTGGCGAGCAGTACTTC	CASSPFDLAGGPGEQYF
.	TRBV6-5	TRBJ1-2	16	TGTGCCAGCAGTTACGTCGGGAACGTCGCTAACTATGGCTACACCTTC	CASSYVGNVANYGYTF
.	TRBV29-1	TRBJ2-1	14	TGCAGCTCCCGTTGGGGGGAGCCTGACAATGAGCAGTTCTTC	CSSRWGEPDNEQFF
.	TRBV5-6	TRBJ1-1	18	TGTGCCAGCAGCTTGGCCGGCACAGGGCATACTATTGGGACTGAAGCTTTCTTT	CASSLAGTGHTIGTEAFF
TRBD2	TRBV6-6	TRBJ2-1	14	TGTGCCAGCAGCTTCGGACTAGCGGGAGTTGAGCAGTTCTTC	CASSFGLAGVEQFF
TRBD1	TRBV2	TRBJ1-5	14	TGTGCCAGCAGCTCCGGGACAGGCAATCAGCCCCAGCATTTT	CASSSGTGNQPQHF
TRBD2	TRBV2	TRBJ2-7	16	TGTGCCAGCAGTGAGGGAGGGTTTCCTGTGGACTACGAGCAGTACTTC	CASSEGGFPVDYEQYF
TRBD1	TRBV13	TRBJ2-2	16	TGTGCCAGCACCGGGCTGCGACAGGGGCTGACCGGGGAGCTGTTTTTT	CASTGLRQGLTGELFF
.	TRBV7-3	TRBJ2-5	14	TGTGCCAGCAGCCCTTCCCAGTGGCAAGAGACCCAGTACTTC	CASSPSQWQETQYF
TRBD1	TRBV5-1	TRBJ1-4	15	TGCGCCAGCAGCGACCAGACAGGGGGAGGTGAAAAACTGTTTTTT	CASSDQTGGGEKLFF
TRBD2	TRBV5-4	TRBJ2-5	13	TGTGCCGGATCCGGAGCGGGAGGAGAGACCCAGTACTTC	CAGSGAGGETQYF
.	TRBV7-9	TRBJ2-7	16	TGTGCCAGCAGCTTAGTACTCGGACAGTTCTCCTACGAGCAGTACTTC	CASSLVLGQFSYEQYF
TRBD1	TRBV10-3	TRBJ2-6	17	TGTGCCATCAGTGATAGGGGACAGCCCGCTGGGGCCAACGTCCTGACTTTC	CAISDRGQPAGANVLTF
.	TRBV7-9	TRBJ2-7	14	TGTGCCAGCAGCTTAGACAGGGCAACGAACGAGCAGTACTTC	CASSLDRATNEQYF
.	TRBV9	TRBJ2-7	15	TGTGCCAGCAGCGCCACTAGCTGGAGCTCCTACGAGCAGTACTTC	CASSATSWSSYEQYF
TRBD1	TRBV30	TRBJ2-7	13	TGTGCCTGGCACGGACAGGTACCCTACGAGCAGTACTTC	CAWHGQVPYEQYF
TRBD1	TRBV10-2	TRBJ1-5	14	TGCGCCAGCAGCAGAGACAGGGTAAATCAGCCCCAGCATTTT	CASSRDRVNQPQHF
TRBD1	TRBV27	TRBJ1-1	14	TGTGCCAGCAGTTCATCCGGGACAGGGGGCTCAGCTTTCTTT	CASSSSGTGGSAFF
.	TRBV19	TRBJ2-5	15	TGTGCCAGTACCCCAGGAGGGGGAGGGTTAGAGACCCAGTACTTC	CASTPGGGGLETQYF
TRBD1	TRBV7-9	TRBJ2-1	16	TGTGCCAGCAGTCAATCCGGGACAGGGGTCTACAATGAGCAGTTCTTC	CASSQSGTGVYNEQFF
TRBD1	TRBV4-1	TRBJ1-1	15	TGCGCCAGCAGCCAAGACCCAGGGGGTAGGACTGAAGCTTTCTTT	CASSQDPGGRTEAFF
TRBD2	TRBV2	TRBJ2-3	15	TGTGCCAGCAAGGGGGATAGCGGGGGGCATGATACGCAGTATTTT	CASKGDSGGHDTQYF
TRBD1	TRBV27	TRBJ1-5	16	TGTGCCAGCAGTCTAACCTGGACAGGGGCTAATCAGCCCCAGCATTTT	CASSLTWTGANQPQHF
.	TRBV10-3	TRBJ1-4	13	TGTGCCATCAGTGAGTCCTCAGGGGAAAAACTGTTTTTT	CAISESSGEKLFF
.	TRBV7-9	TRBJ2-7	13	TGTGCCAGCAGCTCGACAGATGCCTACGAGCAGTACTTC	CASSSTDAYEQYF
.	TRBV11-3	TRBJ1-1	14	TGTGCCAGCAGCCTCGGACGGGAGAACACTGAAGCTTTCTTT	CASSLGRENTEAFF
TRBD2	TRBV19	TRBJ2-3	15	TGTGCCAGTAGTACTATAGCGGGAGGCCCAGATACGCAGTATTTT	CASSTIAGGPDTQYF
.	TRBV4-2	TRBJ2-1	16	TGTGCCAGCAGCCAAGCCGGGATGCGGTCCTACAATGAGCAGTTCTTC	CASSQAGMRSYNEQFF
TRBD2	TRBV28	TRBJ2-7	17	TGTGCCAGCAGACCGACCCTCCCCGGGGGGGTCGGCTACGAGCAGTACTTC	CASRPTLPGGVGYEQYF
TRBD1	TRBV9	TRBJ1-4	14	TGTGCCAGCAGCGTCGTAGAACAGGGGGACGAACTGTTTTTT	CASSVVEQGDELFF
.	TRBV13	TRBJ1-1	13	TGTGCCAGCAGTGGGGAGGGCGGCACTGAAGCTTTCTTT	CASSGEGGTEAFF
.	TRBV4-1	TRBJ1-4	14	TGCGCCATCTCGAGCGGGTTTACTAATGAAAAACTGTTTTTT	CAISSGFTNEKLFF
.	TRBV5-3	TRBJ1-5	17	TGTGCCAGAAGCTTGGCGGCTACAGGGAACGGAAATCAGCCCCAGCATTTT	CARSLAATGNGNQPQHF
TRBD2	TRBV9	TRBJ2-7	15	TGTGCCAGCAGCGTAGTTCCAGCGGGAGGGTACGAGCAGTACTTC	CASSVVPAGGYEQYF
TRBD1	TRBV19	TRBJ2-7	14	TGTGCCAGTTCGGTTGGGACAGGGGGCGGCGAGCAGTACTTC	CASSVGTGGGEQYF
.	TRBV7-2	TRBJ2-1	13	TGTGCCAGCAGCTTAGATCACTACAATGAGCAGTTCTTC	CASSLDHYNEQFF
TRBD1	TRBV6-1	TRBJ2-7	14	TGTGCCAGCAGGACGGACAGGGGTAGGAACGAGCAGTACTTC	CASRTDRGRNEQYF
.	TRBV11-2	TRBJ2-7	14	TGTGCCAGCAGCTTAGGTCCTCCACACTACGAGCAGTACTTC	CASSLGPPHYEQYF
.	TRBV5-1	TRBJ2-2	13	TGCGCCAGCAGCCCCTCGAACACCGGGGAGCTGTTTTTT	CASSPSNTGELFF
.	TRBV15	TRBJ2-5	16	TGTGCCACCAGCAGAGGGTCTTCTGCCGGGAAAGAGACCCAGTACTTC	CATSRGSSAGKETQYF
TRBD1	TRBV6-5	TRBJ1-5	14	TGTGCCAGCAGTCCGGCAGGGGGCGGTCAGCCCCAGCATTTT	CASSPAGGGQPQHF
TRBD2	TRBV6-4	TRBJ2-1	14	TGTGCCAGCAGTGCGACTAGCGGGAGGGCTGAGCAGTTCTTC	CASSATSGRAEQFF
.	TRBV4-2	TRBJ1-4	14	TGTGCCAGCAGCCAAGACAGGGCTAATGAAAAACTGTTTTTT	CASSQDRANEKLFF
.	TRBV25-1	TRBJ1-1	12	TGTGCCAGCAGTGAATGGGGGCAGGAAGCTTTCTTT	CASSEWGQEAFF
.	TRBV5-6	TRBJ1-2	16	TGTGCCAGCAGCTACGGGCGGGGCCGGAGGGACTATGGCTACACCTTC	CASSYGRGRRDYGYTF